The clone carrying this T cell receptor beta chain has only one observation. Its antigen is unidentified. This sample is drawn from a study of OX40 agonist ivuxolimab in advanced cancers. About the research overall: A history of anti-PD-1, anti-PD-L1 or anti-CTLA-4 therapy was acceptable, and approximately 41% had some. Partial responses were recorded for three patients, including one with hepatocellular carcinoma and two with cutaneous melanoma.

V lost 6 bases and J lost 3, with 17 bases in between. Germline loops: CDR1 MRHNA, CDR2 SNTAGT. This CDR3 contains 16 residues. Produced via immunoSEQ multiplex PCR; TCRdb's table is partial and in-frame only. This sample has more than 50,000 clones; around 83% occur once, and the top ten carry approximately 4.3%. Notes on the study in general: CD4+ and CD8+ blood T cells expanded clonally by week 6 at 0.1 to 3.0 mg/kg.

This receptor was identified in an adult with an advanced solid tumor such as melanoma, head and neck, liver or kidney cancer. The chain combines TRBV6-4 with TRBJ2-2; tentative D call: TRBD1 (6 bases). The material sequenced was CD4+ or CD8+ T cells sorted from blood, taken in a trial of the OX40 agonist ivuxolimab. CDR3 DNA sequence: TGTGCCAGCAGGGGGGCTGCTGGGGGTGACACCGGGGAGCTGTTTTTT. Residues: CASRGAAGGDTGELFF.